Following are 11 T cell receptor beta chains from one sample sequenced in a study of T cell responses to AZD1222 COVID-19 vaccine. The data were produced by immunoSEQ multiplex PCR, yet TCRdb's version contains in-frame clones alone and is incomplete. The table includes about 200,000 clones, roughly 92% detected once. This specimen consisted of peripheral blood, obtained 28 days after the second AZD1222 dose. The receptor source for this set is an adult who received the AZD1222 COVID-19 vaccine.

CDR3 bases: TGTGCCAGCATGAAGGGGGGGGGTTGGAACTATGGCTACACCTTC. Protein: CASMKGGGWNYGYTF. J is TRBJ1-2 and V is TRBV27; tentatively, D is TRBD1 (6 bases). The CDR3 is made up of 15 amino acids. The V end was cut by 7 bases, the J end by 2 bases, with 17 bases between. The germline V gene has CDR1 MNHEY and CDR2 SMNVEV (reference sequence).

This clone was observed once. The rearrangement uses TRBV5-4 and TRBJ2-3; 8 bases fit TRBD1. The CDR3 totals 16 residues. With V trimmed by 4 bases and J by 8 bases, 15 bases remained unmatched. Germline V gene lookup returns CDR1 SGHNT and CDR2 YYREEE (reference sequence). This chain's CDR3 is CASSGDLGQGGSTQYF. The CDR3, as DNA: TGTGCCAGCAGCGGAGACCTAGGACAGGGTGGCAGTACGCAGTATTTT.

This chain uses TRBV27 with TRBJ1-5; a weak D match, TRBD1 (5 bases). Germline V gives CDR1 MNHEY, CDR2 SMNVEV (reference sequence). CDR3 length: 17 amino acids. Trimming shortened V by 2 bases and J by 1 base, and 15 bases separated the two germline ends. CDR3 nucleotide sequence: TGTGCCAGCAGTTTAGCGGGGTTCGAGGGGAGCAATCAGCCCCAGCATTTT. Translating it yields CASSLAGFEGSNQPQHF.

The gene calls are TRBV5-6 and TRBJ1-6; TRBD1 matches 7 bases. The CDR3 has 15 residues. Germline V gene lookup returns CDR1 SGHDT and CDR2 YYEEEE. V was clipped by 3 bases and J by 6 bases; unmatched bases: 6. CDR3 DNA: TGTGCCAGCAGCTACTTAGACAGGGTTAATTCACCCCTCCACTTT. Encoded protein: CASSYLDRVNSPLHF.

This sequence joins TRBV9 and TRBJ1-1; weak D call: TRBD1 (5 bases). CDR1 and CDR2 (germline): SGDLS, YYNGEE. Trimming pared 3 bases from V and 1 base from J, leaving 16 bases between. The CDR3 runs to 16 residues. In DNA, the CDR3 is TGTGCCAGCAGCGATCAGAGACAGAGCACGAACACTGAAGCTTTCTTT. It specifies CASSDQRQSTNTEAFF. Full variable domain (outside the CDR3, taken from reference TRBV9 and TRBJ1-1): DSGVTQTPKHLITATGQRVTLRCSPRSGDLSVYWYQQSLDQGLQFLIQYYNGEERAKGNILERFSAQQFPDLHSELNLSSLELGDSALYFCASSDQRQSTNTEAFFGQGTRLTVV.

V and J are TRBV18 and TRBJ1-2, with 10 positions matching TRBD1. The CDR3 consists of 16 residues. V trimming: 2 bases; J trimming: 2 bases; junction bases outside the gene matches: 5. Germline CDR1 is KGHSH and CDR2 is LQKENI. CDR3 sequence (DNA): TGTGCCAGCTCACCAGTGACAGGGGGCTCGAACTATGGCTACACCTTC. Amino acids: CASSPVTGGSNYGYTF.

This chain connects TRBV29-1 to TRBJ2-7, with 10 bases fitting TRBD2. With V trimmed by 3 bases and J by 7 bases, 6 bases remained unmatched. Germline loops: CDR1 SQVTM, CDR2 ANQGSEA. There are 13 residues in the CDR3. In nucleotides, the CDR3 is TGCAGCGTTGAGTCTAGCGGGGGCCGGGAGCAGTACTTC. Its protein is CSVESSGGREQYF.

This clone occurred once. The chain recombines TRBV5-1 with TRBJ2-5, with D possibly being TRBD1 (6 bases). The CDR3 length is 16 residues. Germline CDR1 reads SGHRS; CDR2 reads YFSETQ. V lost 7 bases and J 0 bases, leaving 19 bases between the germline ends. The CDR3 reads CASGPRFTGNQETQYF. The CDR3 DNA reads as TGCGCCAGCGGGCCTCGGTTCACAGGGAACCAAGAGACCCAGTACTTC. Variable domain in full (rest from reference TRBV5-1 and TRBJ2-5): KAGVTQTPRYLIKTRGQQVTLSCSPISGHRSVSWYQQTPGQGLQFLFEYFSETQRNKGNFPGRFSGRQFSNSRSEMNVSTLELGDSALYLCASGPRFTGNQETQYFGPGTRLLVL.

This chain joins TRBV29-1 and TRBJ2-5; D is perhaps TRBD1 or TRBD2 (6 bases each). From germline, CDR1 is SQVTM and CDR2 ANQGSEA. Trimming removed 6 bases from V and 5 bases from J, with 16 bases in between. This CDR3 is built from 13 residues. CDR3 sequence reads: CSVRGGGGETQYF. The CDR3 DNA reads TGCAGCGTGCGAGGGGGAGGTGGGGAGACCCAGTACTTC.

This rearrangement joins TRBV6-5 to TRBJ1-3; D may be TRBD1 (5 bases). Germline CDR1 and CDR2: MNHEY and SVGAGI. The CDR3 covers 15 residues. With 5 bases removed from V and 0 bases from J, the gap between germline ends came to 11 bases. CDR3 region: CASSRGPLSGNTIYF. In nucleotides, the CDR3 is TGTGCCAGCAGTCGGGGACCGCTCTCTGGAAACACCATATATTTT.

The chain is built from TRBV18 and TRBJ2-7, with a tentative D call TRBD1 (5 bases). Deletions cut 1 base from V and 2 bases from J, with 6 bases between. This CDR3 spans 13 amino acids. The germline V gene has CDR1 KGHSH and CDR2 LQKENI. The CDR3 bases are TGTGCCAGCTCACCACAGGGGACCTACGAGCAGTACTTC. Translation gives CASSPQGTYEQYF.